This T cell receptor (beta chain) was obtained from a study of blood T cell repertoires in COVID-19. For the study at large: Acute and convalescent COVID-19 specimens originated in the United States, Italy and Spain.

The authors' processing: Reference gene primer amplification in the assay estimated nucleated cell counts. TCRdb's table, derived via immunoSEQ multiplex PCR, lists solely in-frame clones and lacks some. The V and J calls and the clone size are those of that table, but D and trimming were determined from the DNA. This sample has fewer than 200,000 clones, with about four fifths found just once. Seattle patients were enrolled during active infection and followed longitudinally. The CDR3 is made up of 14 amino acids. CDR1 and CDR2 from the germline V gene are SEHNR and FQNEAQ (reference sequence). Trimming removed 3 bases at V and 2 bases at J, with 11 bases between.

Sequenced: peripheral blood. The rearrangement joins TRBV7-9 to TRBJ2-7, with D perhaps TRBD1 (5 bases). The origin of this receptor is a woman of 80 years or more with COVID-19, enrolled during active disease. CDR3 nucleotides: TGTGCCAGCAGCTTCGGTGGACAAGCCTACGAGCAGTACTTC. Encoded protein: CASSFGGQAYEQYF.